The rows below give T cell receptor beta chains drawn from one sample of a study of blood T cell repertoires in COVID-19. Data came from immunoSEQ multiplex PCR; TCRdb stores just in-frame clones and leaves some out. This table has just over 95,000 clones, approximately 87% appearing once. Sequencing used peripheral blood. The receptors derive from a human donor in a cohort sampled during active COVID-19. CDR3s include the opening cysteine and the closing phenylalanine or tryptophan. A D gene is named only where the DNA matches it firmly. Size values are once, few and many counts, or a class for expanded clones, and some rows have none.

j_call clone_size v_call d_call cdr3_aa cdr3_nt
TRBJ1-2 once TRBV6-5 - CASLRGSHYGYTF TGTGCCAGCCTTAGGGGCAGCCACTATGGCTACACCTTC
TRBJ1-2 - TRBV6-1 - CASSELGVGSYGYTF TGTGCCAGCAGTGAATTAGGGGTGGGATCCTATGGCTACACCTTC
TRBJ1-6 - TRBV28 - CASTSGIVNNSPLHF TGTGCCAGCACCTCGGGGATTGTAAATAATTCACCCCTCCACTTT
TRBJ1-2 - TRBV30 - CAWRDTYNYGYTF TGTGCCTGGAGGGACACCTATAACTATGGCTACACCTTC
TRBJ2-7 few TRBV11-2 - CASSSGQGRAYEQYF TGTGCCAGCAGCTCGGGCCAGGGCAGGGCCTACGAGCAGTACTTC
TRBJ1-1 - TRBV19 TRBD1 CASRRTGGQNTEAFF TGTGCCAGTAGAAGGACAGGGGGCCAAAACACTGAAGCTTTCTTT
TRBJ1-2 - TRBV7-9 - CASSQTTDNYGYTF TGTGCCAGCAGCCAGACGACAGATAACTATGGCTACACCTTC
TRBJ1-5 - TRBV19 TRBD1 CASSTDRGRRSQPQHF TGTGCCAGTAGTACCGACAGGGGGCGGAGAAGTCAGCCCCAGCATTTT
TRBJ1-3 - TRBV5-6 - CASSLGAGQYSGNTIYF TGTGCCAGCAGCCTGGGGGCCGGACAGTACTCTGGAAACACCATATATTTT
TRBJ2-1 - TRBV7-3 TRBD2 CASSLKPMTSGNDNEQFF TGTGCCAGCAGCTTAAAGCCAATGACTAGCGGGAACGATAATGAGCAGTTCTTC
TRBJ2-7 - TRBV10-3 TRBD2 CAISDMGGYEQYF TGTGCCATCAGTGATATGGGGGGGTACGAGCAGTACTTC
TRBJ1-3 - TRBV5-1 TRBD1 CASSLRGQGPGNTIYF TGCGCCAGCAGCTTGCGGGGACAGGGACCTGGAAACACCATATATTTT
TRBJ2-2 - TRBV5-6 TRBD2 CASSWGLAGVNTGELFF TGTGCCAGCAGCTGGGGACTAGCGGGGGTGAACACCGGGGAGCTGTTTTTT
TRBJ1-5 - TRBV18 TRBD1 CASSSTRQGATSQSQHF TGTGCCAGCTCATCCACAAGGCAGGGGGCAACTAGTCAGTCCCAGCATTTT
TRBJ2-7 - TRBV7-9 TRBD1 CASSQRTGIVGSYEQYF TGTGCCAGCAGCCAAAGGACAGGGATCGTAGGGTCCTACGAGCAGTACTTC
TRBJ2-7 - TRBV2 - CASSDSLGYTYEQYF TGTGCCAGCAGTGACTCGCTAGGATACACCTACGAGCAGTACTTC
TRBJ1-1 - TRBV28 - CASSFRKLAGADTEAFF TGTGCCAGCAGTTTCCGGAAGCTGGCAGGGGCCGACACTGAAGCTTTCTTT
TRBJ2-1 - TRBV6-8 TRBD2 CASSTNSGRLYNEQFF TGTGCCAGCAGTACGAATAGCGGGAGGCTCTACAATGAGCAGTTCTTC
TRBJ2-5 - TRBV6-5 - CASRRTGIQETQYF TGTGCCAGCAGGCGGACCGGGATCCAAGAGACCCAGTACTTC
TRBJ2-5 few TRBV28 - CASSLMVSGVETQYF TGTGCCAGCAGTTTAATGGTGTCAGGGGTTGAGACCCAGTACTTC
TRBJ2-2 - TRBV30 TRBD2 CAFRLSGAPKGELFF TGTGCCTTTAGACTTAGCGGGGCCCCGAAAGGGGAGCTGTTTTTT
TRBJ2-7 - TRBV27 TRBD1 CASSLFAGQGDPQPYEQYF TGTGCCAGCAGTTTATTCGCAGGACAGGGGGACCCACAACCCTACGAGCAGTACTTC
TRBJ2-5 - TRBV27 - CASSHDWAAPQETQYF TGTGCCAGTTCGCATGATTGGGCCGCCCCTCAAGAGACCCAGTACTTC
TRBJ1-3 - TRBV5-1 - CASSSEGSSGNTIYF TGCGCCAGCAGTTCTGAAGGGAGCTCTGGAAACACCATATATTTT
TRBJ2-7 - TRBV7-9 - CASSQIGGEQYF TGTGCCAGCAGCCAAATCGGCGGCGAGCAGTACTTC
TRBJ2-7 - TRBV11-1 TRBD1 CASSPGTGRYEQYF TGTGCCAGCAGCCCCGGGACAGGGCGGTACGAGCAGTACTTC
TRBJ1-1 - TRBV29-1 TRBD1 CSARTGGALTEAFF TGCAGCGCAAGGACAGGGGGCGCGTTGACTGAAGCTTTCTTT
TRBJ1-1 - TRBV3-1/TRBV3-2 TRBD1 CASSRDRNTEAFF TGTGCCAGCAGCCGGGACAGGAACACTGAAGCTTTCTTT
TRBJ1-3 - TRBV29-1 - CSVVRGNTIYF TGCAGCGTTGTGAGAGGAAACACCATATATTTT
TRBJ2-1 - TRBV20-1 TRBD2 CSASGGRAYNEQFF TGCAGTGCTAGTGGCGGGAGGGCTTACAATGAGCAGTTCTTC
TRBJ1-2 - TRBV7-9 TRBD1 CASSSGTGSLDYGYTF TGTGCCAGCAGCTCCGGGACAGGGTCCCTTGACTATGGCTACACCTTC
TRBJ2-3 - TRBV27 TRBD2 CASSLRASGSTNTQYF TGTGCCAGCAGTTTGCGGGCTAGCGGGAGTACGAATACGCAGTATTTT
TRBJ1-5 few TRBV10-3 TRBD1 CAISPGQGNAQPQHF TGTGCCATCAGCCCGGGACAGGGAAACGCCCAGCCCCAGCATTTT
TRBJ1-5 - TRBV7-9 TRBD1 CASSTRQGSIGNQPQHF TGTGCCAGCAGCACGAGACAGGGATCTATAGGCAATCAGCCCCAGCATTTT
TRBJ2-7 few TRBV2 - CASSEQGYVRYF TGTGCCAGCAGTGAACAGGGATATGTTCGGTACTTC
TRBJ1-1 - TRBV6-2/TRBV6-3 - CASSYHRANTEAFF TGTGCCAGCAGTTACCACAGGGCCAACACTGAAGCTTTCTTT
TRBJ2-3 - TRBV12-5 TRBD2 CASGLGLAGGLTDTQYF TGTGCTAGTGGTCTAGGACTAGCGGGGGGGCTTACAGATACGCAGTATTTT
TRBJ1-6 - TRBV9 - CASSPRQDQDSPLHF TGTGCCAGCAGCCCCCGACAAGACCAAGATTCACCCCTCCACTTT
TRBJ2-5 once TRBV20-1 - CSAAYQETQYF TGCAGTGCTGCGTACCAAGAGACCCAGTACTTC
TRBJ1-2 - TRBV3-1/TRBV3-2 - CASSQGPIYGYTF TGTGCCAGCAGCCAAGGCCCTATCTATGGCTACACCTTC
TRBJ1-1 few TRBV6-5 - CASSFRPGGQTEAFF TGTGCCAGCAGTTTCCGGCCGGGGGGGCAAACTGAAGCTTTCTTT
TRBJ2-1 - TRBV5-5 TRBD2 CASSLGLAGALNEQFF TGTGCCAGCAGTTTAGGACTAGCGGGGGCACTCAATGAGCAGTTCTTC
TRBJ2-7 few TRBV7-8 - CASKHRGGEQYF TGTGCCAGCAAGCACCGAGGAGGAGAGCAGTACTTC
TRBJ2-7 - TRBV21-1 - CASSNSPRVRSYEQYF TGTGCCAGCAGCAATTCCCCTCGGGTCAGATCCTACGAGCAGTACTTC
TRBJ1-4 - TRBV5-8 - CASSLGSGENNEKLFF TGTGCCAGCAGCTTGGGATCTGGGGAGAATAATGAAAAACTGTTTTTT
TRBJ1-1 - TRBV15 - CATSTQMNTEAFF TGTGCCACCAGCACTCAGATGAACACTGAAGCTTTCTTT
TRBJ2-1 - TRBV7-2 TRBD2 CASSLVSSGRANEQFF TGTGCCAGCAGCTTAGTCTCCAGCGGGAGGGCCAATGAGCAGTTCTTC
TRBJ2-1 - TRBV10-3 TRBD2 CATRGGRVNEQFF TGTGCCACGCGCGGGGGACGGGTCAATGAGCAGTTCTTC
TRBJ1-1 - TRBV7-8 - CASSLRGFGTEAFF TGTGCCAGCAGCTTACGGGGGTTTGGCACTGAAGCTTTCTTT
TRBJ2-5 - TRBV5-6 - CASSLLRGGGETQYF TGTGCCAGCAGCTTGCTGCGGGGAGGAGGGGAGACCCAGTACTTC
TRBJ1-5 - TRBV2 TRBD1 CASSEGGQFNQPQHF TGTGCCAGCAGTGAGGGGGGACAGTTTAATCAGCCCCAGCATTTT
TRBJ1-1 - TRBV19 - CASSIVRVGNTEAFF TGTGCCAGTAGTATAGTTCGGGTCGGGAACACTGAAGCTTTCTTT